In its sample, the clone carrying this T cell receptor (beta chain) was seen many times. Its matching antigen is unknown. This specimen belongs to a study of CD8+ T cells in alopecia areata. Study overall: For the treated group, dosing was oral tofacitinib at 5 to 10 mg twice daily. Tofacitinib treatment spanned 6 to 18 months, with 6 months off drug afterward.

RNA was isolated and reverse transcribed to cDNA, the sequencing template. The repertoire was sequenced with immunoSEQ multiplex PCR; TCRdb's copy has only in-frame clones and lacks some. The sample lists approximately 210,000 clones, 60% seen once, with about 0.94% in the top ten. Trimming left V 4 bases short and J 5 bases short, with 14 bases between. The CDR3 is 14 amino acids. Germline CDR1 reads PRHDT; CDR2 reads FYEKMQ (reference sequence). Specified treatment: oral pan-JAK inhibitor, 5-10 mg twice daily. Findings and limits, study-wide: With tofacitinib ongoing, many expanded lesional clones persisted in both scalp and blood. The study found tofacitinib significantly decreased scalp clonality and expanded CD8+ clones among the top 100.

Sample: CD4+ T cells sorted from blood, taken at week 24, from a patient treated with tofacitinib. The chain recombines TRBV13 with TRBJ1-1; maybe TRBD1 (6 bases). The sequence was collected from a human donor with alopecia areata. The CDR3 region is CASSSTGKGTEAFF. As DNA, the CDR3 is TGTGCCAGCAGCTCGACAGGAAAGGGGACTGAAGCTTTCTTT. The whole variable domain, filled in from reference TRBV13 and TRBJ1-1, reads AAGVIQSPRHLIKEKRETATLKCYPIPRHDTVYWYQQGPGQDPQFLISFYEKMQSDKGSIPDRFSAQQFSDYHSELNMSSLELGDSALYFCASSSTGKGTEAFFGQGTRLTVV.